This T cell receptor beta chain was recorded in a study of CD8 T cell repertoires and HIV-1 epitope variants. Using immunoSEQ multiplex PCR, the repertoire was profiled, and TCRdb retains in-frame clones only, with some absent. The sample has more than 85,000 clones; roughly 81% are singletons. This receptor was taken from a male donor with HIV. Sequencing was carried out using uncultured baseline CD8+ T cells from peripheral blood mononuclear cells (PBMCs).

CDR3 protein: CATQTGTTYEQYF. Here the CDR3 DNA reads TGCGCCACCCAAACAGGGACAACCTACGAGCAGTACTTC. This rearrangement joins TRBV5-1 to TRBJ2-7; a possible D gene is TRBD1 (6 bases). This CDR3 is built from 13 residues. Germline V gives CDR1 SGHRS, CDR2 YFSETQ. The V gene lost 9 bases and the J gene lost 2 bases, with 15 bases spanning the gap. Using reference TRBV5-1 and TRBJ2-7 for the parts outside the CDR3, the full variable domain is KAGVTQTPRYLIKTRGQQVTLSCSPISGHRSVSWYQQTPGQGLQFLFEYFSETQRNKGNFPGRFSGRQFSNSRSEMNVSTLELGDSALYLCATQTGTTYEQYFGPGTRLTVT.